The next 26 T cell receptor beta chains were all read from a single sample in a study of cytomegalovirus exposure and HLA in healthy donors. Data came from immunoSEQ multiplex PCR; TCRdb stores just in-frame clones and leaves some out. Of about 240,000 clones listed, around 88% are singletons. Sequencing was performed on PBMCs. These TCRs come from a young woman in good health and CMV-seropositive.

This clone has a single count. The chain uses TRBV7-6 and TRBJ2-3; D not resolved. CDR1 and CDR2 (germline): SGHVS, FNYEAQ. V lost 0 bases and J 2 bases, leaving 6 bases between the germline ends. The CDR3 extends over 14 amino acids. The CDR3 is CASSLAGTTDTQYF. The CDR3 DNA follows: TGTGCCAGCAGCTTAGCTGGCACCACAGATACGCAGTATTTT.

This clone occurred a few times. The chain carries TRBV15 and TRBJ2-7; 10 bases are a match to TRBD1. The CDR3 sequence is 13 residues long. Trimming at V came to 5 bases and at J to 9 bases, leaving 7 bases not matched to a gene. CDR1 is LNHNV, CDR2 YYDKDF, per germline (reference sequence). CDR3 residues: CATSLGTGAAQYF. DNA of the CDR3: TGTGCCACCAGCCTTGGGACAGGGGCTGCGCAGTACTTC. The entire variable domain, with the rest obtained from reference TRBV15 and TRBJ2-7, is as follows: DAMVIQNPRYQVTQFGKPVTLSCSQTLNHNVMYWYQQKSSQAPKLLFHYYDKDFNNEADTPDNFQSRRPNTSFCFLDIRSPGLGDTAMYLCATSLGTGAAQYFGPGTRLTVT.

This rearrangement joins TRBV10-1 to TRBJ2-1; tentatively, D is TRBD2 (5 bases). The germline V and J ends were trimmed by 3 bases and 13 bases, with 25 bases remaining between them. CDR3 length equals 16 residues. Germline CDR1 reads WNHNN; CDR2 reads SYGVQD (reference sequence). CDR3 in amino acids: CASSDGRLDAASIQFF. The CDR3 DNA reads as TGCGCCAGCAGTGATGGGAGACTGGACGCGGCATCGATCCAGTTCTTC.

The chain couples TRBV19 to TRBJ2-1; TRBD2 matches 11 bases. Germline lookup yields CDR1 LNHDA and CDR2 SQIVND (reference sequence). The J segment lost 7 bases and the V segment lost 3 bases, leaving 8 bases of the junction unmatched. The CDR3 runs 16 residues. This CDR3 is CASSIIRLAGSNEQFF. CDR3 DNA: TGTGCCAGTAGTATTATTCGACTAGCGGGATCAAATGAGCAGTTCTTC. Variable domain in full (rest from reference TRBV19 and TRBJ2-1): DGGITQSPKYLFRKEGQNVTLSCEQNLNHDAMYWYRQDPGQGLRLIYYSQIVNDFQKGDIAEGYSVSREKKESFPLTVTSAQKNPTAFYLCASSIIRLAGSNEQFFGPGTRLTVL.

The chain joins TRBV27 to TRBJ1-5; no reliable D call. The germline V and J ends were trimmed by 2 bases and 1 base, with 12 bases remaining between them. The CDR3 has 16 amino acids. CDR1 and CDR2 from the germline V gene are MNHEY and SMNVEV (reference sequence). As DNA, the CDR3 is TGTGCCAGCAGTTTAGAAGCGGGGTCCAGCAATCAGCCCCAGCATTTT. Amino acid sequence: CASSLEAGSSNQPQHF.

V gene TRBV6-1 combines with J gene TRBJ2-7, with 8 positions matching TRBD1. The CDR3 spans 24 residues. V shed 1 base and J 0 bases; nucleotides not matched to a gene: 29. Per germline, CDR1 MNHNS and CDR2 SASEGT. CDR3 loop: CASSEVFPQGARSGVGRTSYEQYF. CDR3 DNA: TGTGCCAGCAGTGAAGTTTTTCCGCAGGGGGCTCGGTCTGGGGTCGGCAGAACCTCCTACGAGCAGTACTTC.

Only one count was recorded for this clone. The rearrangement uses TRBV29-1 and TRBJ1-1; perhaps TRBD1 as D (5 bases). V dropped 4 bases and J dropped 1 base, with 10 bases sitting between them. CDR1 and CDR2 from the germline V gene are SQVTM and ANQGSEA. CDR3 size: 13 residues. The CDR3 DNA reads as TGCAGCGTTGTTCTCCAGGGGAACACTGAAGCTTTCTTT. It is translated as CSVVLQGNTEAFF.

On this clone: Compared with germline, one end of the junction differs, possibly owing to a read error. The chain combines TRBV7-7 with TRBJ2-3; 8 nucleotides match TRBD2. This CDR3 has 19 amino acids. CDR1 is SSHAT, CDR2 FNYEAQ, per germline (reference sequence). The CDR3 sequence: CASSLYPSGQSGGGGTQYF. The CDR3 nucleotides read TGTGCTAGCAGCTTATACCCGAGTGGCCAGAGCGGGGGCGGGGGTACGCAGTATTTT.

V usage is TRBV13 and J usage is TRBJ1-5; TRBD1 aligns across 8 bases. From germline, CDR1 is PRHDT and CDR2 FYEKMQ (reference sequence). J was trimmed by 5 bases and V by 2 bases; bases with no gene match: 5. This CDR3 comprises 15 residues. In DNA form, the CDR3 reads TGTGCCAGCAGCTTACAGGGGGCGATTTATCAGCCCCAGCATTTT. Residues: CASSLQGAIYQPQHF. Drawing the rest from reference TRBV13 and TRBJ1-5, the complete variable domain is AAGVIQSPRHLIKEKRETATLKCYPIPRHDTVYWYQQGPGQDPQFLISFYEKMQSDKGSIPDRFSAQQFSDYHSELNMSSLELGDSALYFCASSLQGAIYQPQHFGDGTRLSIL.

The V gene is TRBV5-6, the J gene TRBJ1-1; TRBD1 is a possible D gene (5 bases). Germline assignment: CDR1 SGHDT and CDR2 YYEEEE. The CDR3 totals 14 residues. Trimming removed 0 bases from V and 5 bases from J, with 11 bases in between. The CDR3, as DNA: TGTGCCAGCAGCTTGGCAGCAGGGTGGACTGAAGCTTTCTTT. Translating gives CASSLAAGWTEAFF.

CDR3 DNA sequence: TGTGCCAGCAGTGGGACAGAACTCAATCAGCCCCAGCATTTT. Encoded protein: CASSGTELNQPQHF. The V and J genes are TRBV2 and TRBJ1-5, with a weak D call TRBD1 (6 bases). The V end lost 4 bases, the J end lost 3 bases, and 10 bases lay between the germline ends. Germline CDR1 is SNHLY and CDR2 is FYNNEI. The CDR3 totals 14 residues.

The V call is TRBV30, the J call TRBJ2-7; the match to TRBD2 covers 8 bases. V trimming: 5 bases; J trimming: 1 base; junction bases outside the gene matches: 7. The CDR3 has 14 residues. The V gene's germline CDR1 is GTSNPN and CDR2 SVGIG (reference sequence). The DNA for the CDR3 is TGTGCCTGGGCACTAGCGGAGCCTTCCTACGAGCAGTACTTC. Encoded protein: CAWALAEPSYEQYF.

V and J are TRBV11-2 and TRBJ2-7; perhaps TRBD1 as D (7 bases). V lost 6 bases and J 2 bases, leaving 11 bases between the germline ends. Germline V gene data show CDR1 as SGHAT and CDR2 as FQNNGV. The CDR3 covers 13 residues. The CDR3 DNA follows: TGTGCCAGCAGGCGCAGGGGGGCCTACGAGCAGTACTTC. Translation gives CASRRRGAYEQYF.

CDR3 nucleotides: TGTGCCTGGAGTGTATATGTGGGGACAGGGAACACTGAAGCTTTCTTT. Protein sequence: CAWSVYVGTGNTEAFF. V gene TRBV30 combines with J gene TRBJ1-1, with 8 bases that match TRBD1. CDR1 and CDR2 from the germline V gene are GTSNPN and SVGIG (reference sequence). The CDR3 consists of 16 residues. V lost 0 bases and J lost 1; bases outside the gene matches: 7. The variable domain in full, completed from reference TRBV30 and TRBJ1-1, reads SQTIHQWPATLVQPVGSPLSLECTVEGTSNPNLYWYRQAAGRGLQLLFYSVGIGQISSEVPQNLSASRPQDRQFILSSKKLLLSDSGFYLCAWSVYVGTGNTEAFFGQGTRLTVV.

This rearrangement joins TRBV28 to TRBJ2-1; TRBD2 aligns across 9 bases. CDR3 length: 15 amino acids. CDR1 MDHEN and CDR2 SYDVKM come from the germline V gene. The V and J ends lost 3 bases and 9 bases, in that order; junction bases with no gene match: 9. The CDR3 sequence is CASSFTGTSRAEQFF. The CDR3 nucleotides read TGTGCCAGCAGTTTCACCGGGACTAGCAGGGCTGAGCAGTTCTTC. Combining the CDR3 with reference TRBV28 and TRBJ2-1 gives the whole variable domain DVKVTQSSRYLVKRTGEKVFLECVQDMDHENMFWYRQDPGLGLRLIYFSYDVKMKEKGDIPEGYSVSREKKERFSLILESASTNQTSMYLCASSFTGTSRAEQFFGPGTRLTVL.

The chain links TRBV5-4 to TRBJ1-2; TRBD1 aligns across 11 bases. With 2 bases clipped from V and 2 bases from J, the junction kept 8 bases outside the gene matches. This CDR3 spans 17 amino acids. Germline CDR1 SGHNT, CDR2 YYREEE (reference sequence). The CDR3 sequence: CASSLGQGANLNYGYTF. The CDR3 DNA is TGTGCCAGCAGCTTAGGACAGGGGGCTAATCTAAACTATGGCTACACCTTC.

There are a few counts of this clone. The V gene is TRBV6-1, the J gene TRBJ1-2; D not resolved. The V end lost 4 bases, the J end lost 1 base, and 10 bases lay between the germline ends. This CDR3 is built from 14 residues. Looked up from germline, CDR1 is MNHNS and CDR2 is SASEGT. The CDR3 here is CASSGREGNYGYTF. DNA of the CDR3: TGTGCCAGCAGTGGTCGCGAGGGTAACTATGGCTACACCTTC.

V gene TRBV12-5 combines with J gene TRBJ2-5, with a tentative D call TRBD2 (5 bases). CDR1 is LGHNT, CDR2 FRNRAP, per germline. V lost 0 bases to trimming and J lost 5 bases, with 19 bases between them. This CDR3 is 17 amino acids long. The CDR3 loop reads CASGLVLGNGLSETQYF. The CDR3 nucleotides read TGTGCTAGTGGTTTGGTACTCGGGAACGGACTGTCGGAGACCCAGTACTTC.

This clone was picked up a small number of times. This sequence joins TRBV7-9 and TRBJ2-5; no reliable D call. The CDR3 runs to 11 residues. Germline-derived CDR1 and CDR2 are SEHNR and FQNEAQ (reference sequence). Trimming shortened V by 5 bases and J by 5 bases, and 6 bases separated the two germline ends. The CDR3 sequence is CASSPRETQYF. DNA for the CDR3: TGTGCCAGCAGCCCTAGGGAGACCCAGTACTTC.

This clone was counted once. This chain joins TRBV5-1 and TRBJ2-2; D is perhaps TRBD2 (6 bases). The germline V gene has CDR1 SGHRS and CDR2 YFSETQ. The CDR3 is 15 residues long. With 0 bases removed from V and 5 bases from J, the gap between germline ends came to 11 bases. The CDR3 sequence: CASSLGGAGTGELFF. DNA of the CDR3: TGCGCCAGCAGCTTGGGGGGCGCGGGAACCGGGGAGCTGTTTTTT.

The chain carries TRBV29-1 and TRBJ2-3; D ambiguous. Germline-derived CDR1 and CDR2 are SQVTM and ANQGSEA. The length of the CDR3 is 15 residues. Trimming took 1 base from V and 0 from J, leaving 11 bases between them. The CDR3 is CSVEGLSTSTDTQYF. The CDR3 DNA follows: TGCAGCGTTGAAGGACTGTCTACTAGCACAGATACGCAGTATTTT.

In its sample, this clone was seen once. The V gene is TRBV18, the J gene TRBJ2-2; 9 bases line up with TRBD1. The CDR3 is 15 residues long. CDR1 and CDR2 (germline): KGHSH, LQKENI. With V trimmed by 6 bases and J by 3 bases, 5 bases remained unmatched. The CDR3 spells CASSLRDRDTGELFF. CDR3 DNA: TGTGCCAGCTCCTTGCGGGACAGGGACACCGGGGAGCTGTTTTTT.

This clone was picked up one time. V and J are TRBV19 and TRBJ2-7; possibly TRBD1 for D (6 bases). The CDR3 spans 17 residues. Germline CDR1 is LNHDA and CDR2 is SQIVND (reference sequence). V dropped 0 bases and J dropped 8 bases, with 23 bases sitting between them. Here the CDR3 reads CASSIEYSGHSQSKQYF. CDR3 bases: TGTGCCAGTAGTATAGAGTACTCGGGACACAGTCAGTCCAAGCAGTACTTC.

The CDR3 region is CASSPTADSGNTIYF. The CDR3 DNA is TGCGCCAGCAGCCCGACAGCCGACTCTGGAAACACCATATATTTT. This sequence joins TRBV5-1 and TRBJ1-3, with D possibly being TRBD1 (5 bases). From germline, CDR1 is SGHRS and CDR2 YFSETQ. The V gene lost 4 bases and the J gene lost 0 bases, with 11 bases spanning the gap. This CDR3 comprises 15 residues.

V usage is TRBV2 and J usage is TRBJ1-1; D gene ambiguous. V lost 1 base, J lost 11 bases, and 14 bases lay in between. The CDR3 contains 13 residues. Germline V lookup: CDR1 SNHLY, CDR2 FYNNEI. The CDR3 reads CASSEDATWVAFF. In DNA, the CDR3 is TGTGCCAGCAGTGAAGATGCGACATGGGTCGCTTTCTTT.

The V call is TRBV27, the J call TRBJ2-2; 7 bases are a match to TRBD1. CDR3 length: 13 amino acids. V gave up 5 bases and J gave up 7 bases; unmatched junction bases: 4. Germline V gene sequence: CDR1 MNHEY, CDR2 SMNVEV (reference sequence). CDR3 coding DNA: TGTGCCAGCAGTCTGCGACAGGGCGGGGAGCTGTTTTTT. It specifies CASSLRQGGELFF.